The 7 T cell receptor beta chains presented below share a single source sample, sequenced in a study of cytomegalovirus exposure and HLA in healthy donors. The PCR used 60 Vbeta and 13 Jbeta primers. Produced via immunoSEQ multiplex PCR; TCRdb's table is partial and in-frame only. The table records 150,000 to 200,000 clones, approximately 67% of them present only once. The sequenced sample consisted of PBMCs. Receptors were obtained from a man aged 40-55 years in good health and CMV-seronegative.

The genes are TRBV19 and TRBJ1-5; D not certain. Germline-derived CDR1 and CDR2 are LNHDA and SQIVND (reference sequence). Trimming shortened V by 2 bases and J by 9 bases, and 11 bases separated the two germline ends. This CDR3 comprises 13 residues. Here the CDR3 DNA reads TGTGCCAGTAGTATAACGGGGATCGGGCCCCAGCATTTT. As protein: CASSITGIGPQHF. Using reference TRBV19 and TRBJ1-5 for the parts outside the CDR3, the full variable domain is DGGITQSPKYLFRKEGQNVTLSCEQNLNHDAMYWYRQDPGQGLRLIYYSQIVNDFQKGDIAEGYSVSREKKESFPLTVTSAQKNPTAFYLCASSITGIGPQHFGDGTRLSIL.

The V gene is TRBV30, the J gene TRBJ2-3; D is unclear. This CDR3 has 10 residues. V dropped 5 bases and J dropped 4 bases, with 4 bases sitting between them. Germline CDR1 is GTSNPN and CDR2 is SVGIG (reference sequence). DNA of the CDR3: TGTGCCTGGGCGCCAGATACGCAGTATTTT. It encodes CAWAPDTQYF.

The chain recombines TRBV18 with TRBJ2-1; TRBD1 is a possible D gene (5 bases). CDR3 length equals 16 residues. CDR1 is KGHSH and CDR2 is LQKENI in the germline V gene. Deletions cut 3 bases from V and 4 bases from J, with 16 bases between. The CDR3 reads CASSPEQVGGYNEQFF. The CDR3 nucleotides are TGTGCCAGCTCACCCGAACAGGTTGGCGGATACAATGAGCAGTTCTTC. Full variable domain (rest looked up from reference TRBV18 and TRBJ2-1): NAGVMQNPRHLVRRRGQEARLRCSPMKGHSHVYWYRQLPEEGLKFMVYLQKENIIDESGMPKERFSAEFPKEGPSILRIQQVVRGDSAAYFCASSPEQVGGYNEQFFGPGTRLTVL.

CDR3 in amino acids: CASIQFRQGLTEAFF. CDR3 nucleotides: TGTGCCAGTATTCAATTCCGGCAGGGTTTGACTGAAGCTTTCTTT. The rearrangement joins TRBV19 to TRBJ1-1, with D possibly being TRBD1 (5 bases). The CDR3 is 15 residues long. The germline V gene encodes CDR1 LNHDA and CDR2 SQIVND (reference sequence). The ends were cut back, 7 bases at V and 5 bases at J, with 20 bases in the middle.

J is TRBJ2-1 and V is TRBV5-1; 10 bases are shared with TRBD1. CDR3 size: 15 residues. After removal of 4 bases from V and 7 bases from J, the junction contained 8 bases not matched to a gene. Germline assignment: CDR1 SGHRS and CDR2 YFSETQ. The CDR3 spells CASSPGDRGINEQFF. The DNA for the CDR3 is TGCGCCAGCAGCCCCGGGGACAGGGGAATAAATGAGCAGTTCTTC.

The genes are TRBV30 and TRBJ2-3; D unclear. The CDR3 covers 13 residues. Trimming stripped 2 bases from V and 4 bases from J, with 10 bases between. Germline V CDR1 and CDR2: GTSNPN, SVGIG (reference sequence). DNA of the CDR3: TGTGCCTGGAGTCCCAGGTTCCCAGATACGCAGTATTTT. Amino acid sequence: CAWSPRFPDTQYF.

For the CDR3, the DNA is TGTGCCAGCTCACCTCGGACAGGGGCTGCAGATACGCAGTATTTT. Amino acid sequence: CASSPRTGAADTQYF. The chain links TRBV18 to TRBJ2-3, with TRBD1 matching over 9 bases. CDR3 size: 15 residues. Germline V gives CDR1 KGHSH, CDR2 LQKENI. The V gene end was trimmed by 3 bases and the J gene end by 4 bases; junction bases not matched to a gene: 5. Combining the CDR3 with reference TRBV18 and TRBJ2-3 gives the whole variable domain NAGVMQNPRHLVRRRGQEARLRCSPMKGHSHVYWYRQLPEEGLKFMVYLQKENIIDESGMPKERFSAEFPKEGPSILRIQQVVRGDSAAYFCASSPRTGAADTQYFGPGTRLTVL.